The clone carrying this T cell receptor (beta chain) turned up a few times. This entry is derived from a study of response to subunit inactivated influenza vaccine. The CDR3 has 13 amino acids. V shed 5 bases and J shed 5 bases, with 10 bases lying between them. Germline CDR1 LGHDT, CDR2 YNNKEL (reference sequence). Using its own MiXCR run on the RT-PCR reads, TCRdb lists one record per CDR3 protein. The table records 550,000 to 800,000 distinct CDR3 sequences, about 15% of them present only once. The chain links TRBV3-1 to TRBJ1-5, with D perhaps TRBD1 (6 bases). The source is a man aged 50-59 years who received an inactivated influenza vaccine. Sequencing used PBMCs from blood, obtained roughly 15 days before vaccination. This chain's CDR3 is CASSWDTHQPQHF. The CDR3 nucleotides are TGTGCCAGCAGCTGGGACACCCATCAGCCCCAGCATTTT.